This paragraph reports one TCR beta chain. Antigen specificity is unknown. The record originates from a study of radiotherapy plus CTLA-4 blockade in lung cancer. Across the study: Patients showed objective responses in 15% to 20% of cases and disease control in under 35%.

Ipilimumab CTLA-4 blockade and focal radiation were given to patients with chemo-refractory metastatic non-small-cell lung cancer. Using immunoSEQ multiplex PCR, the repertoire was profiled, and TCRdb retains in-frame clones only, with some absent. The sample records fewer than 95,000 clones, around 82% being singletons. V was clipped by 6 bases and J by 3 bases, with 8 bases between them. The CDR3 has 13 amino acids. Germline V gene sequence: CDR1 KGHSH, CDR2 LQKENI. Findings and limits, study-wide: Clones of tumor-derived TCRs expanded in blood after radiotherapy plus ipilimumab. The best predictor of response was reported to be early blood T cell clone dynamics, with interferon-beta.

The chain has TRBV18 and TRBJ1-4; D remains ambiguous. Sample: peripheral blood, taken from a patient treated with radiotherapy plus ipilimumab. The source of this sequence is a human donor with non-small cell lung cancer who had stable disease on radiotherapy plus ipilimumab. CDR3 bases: TGTGCCAGCTCCACCAGACCTAATGAAAAACTGTTTTTT. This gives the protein CASSTRPNEKLFF.